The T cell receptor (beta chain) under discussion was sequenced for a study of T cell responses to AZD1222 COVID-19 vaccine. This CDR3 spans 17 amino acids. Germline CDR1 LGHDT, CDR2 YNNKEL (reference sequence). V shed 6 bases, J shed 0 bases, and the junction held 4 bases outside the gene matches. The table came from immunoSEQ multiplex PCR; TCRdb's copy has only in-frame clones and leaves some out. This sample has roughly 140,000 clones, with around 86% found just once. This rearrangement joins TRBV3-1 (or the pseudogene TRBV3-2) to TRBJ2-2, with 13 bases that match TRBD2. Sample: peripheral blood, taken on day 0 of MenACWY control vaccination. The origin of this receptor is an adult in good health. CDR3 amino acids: CASRGLAGRSNTGELFF. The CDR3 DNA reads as TGTGCCAGCAGGGGACTAGCGGGGAGATCGAACACCGGGGAGCTGTTTTTT.